The 25 T cell receptor beta chains below all came from one sample that was sequenced in a study of T cell clonality in common variable immunodeficiency. Notes on the study in general: Common variable immunodeficiency TCR beta sequences reportedly had fewer deletions and N-nucleotide insertions.

These TCRs' antigens remain unknown. The protocol was immunoSEQ multiplex PCR, while the TCRdb copy is restricted to in-frame clones and leaves out a portion. This sample's table has several thousand clones. Sequencing was carried out using peripheral blood mononuclear cells. The receptors here all came from a human donor with common variable immunodeficiency.

With regard to this clone: The read ends 3 residues early relative to the CDR3; the germline J gene fills the gap. The J gene is TRBJ2-1, the V gene TRBV19; 7 bases map to TRBD1. This CDR3 region has 15 residues. The germline CDR1 and CDR2 sequences are LNHDA and SQIVND (reference sequence). Trimming removed 9 bases from V and 7 bases from J; junction bases left unmatched: 15. CDR3 in amino acids: CASHPAGGYRNEQFF. Incomplete CDR3 DNA: TGTGCCAGCCATCCAGCAGGGGGTTATAGGAATGAG.

A note on this clone: The CDR3 end is not reached by the read, which stops 3 residues before it; the germline J gene fills it in. The rearrangement uses TRBV7-9 and TRBJ2-7; tentative D call: TRBD1 (6 bases). The CDR3 totals 13 residues. CDR1 is SEHNR and CDR2 is FQNEAQ in the germline V gene (reference sequence). Trimming took 4 bases from V and 4 from J, leaving 11 bases between them. CDR3 bases read: TGTGCCAGCAGCTCCCGGGACATATACGAG. Protein: CASSSRDIYE. The full-length CDR3 reads as CASSSRDIYEQYF.

With respect to this clone: Sequencing ends 3 residues short of the CDR3 end; the germline J gene provides the rest. The V gene is TRBV19, the J gene TRBJ2-1; possibly TRBD1 for D (5 bases). CDR3 length: 15 residues. In germline, CDR1 is LNHDA, CDR2 SQIVND (reference sequence). V was cut by 8 bases and J by 0 bases, with 14 bases left in between. Partial CDR3 DNA: TGTGCCAGTCAGACAGTAAGGAGCTCCTACAATGAG. Amino acids: CASQTVRSSYNE. In full, the CDR3 reads CASQTVRSSYNEQFF.

To note about this clone: The CDR3 end is not reached by the read, which stops 3 residues before it; the germline J gene fills it in. The rearrangement uses TRBV20-1 and TRBJ1-5; TRBD1 aligns across 7 bases. V shed 3 bases, J shed 2 bases, and the junction held 16 bases outside the gene matches. Germline lookup yields CDR1 DFQATT and CDR2 SNEGSKA (reference sequence). There are 18 residues in the CDR3. The chain's CDR3 is CSARVRGRGLLGNQPQHF. Partial CDR3 DNA: TGCAGTGCTAGGGTGAGGGGCAGGGGGTTGCTAGGCAATCAGCCC.

The sequenced CDR3 bases are TGTGCCAGCAGTGCCCCGACAGGGTGGGACAATGAG. It specifies CASSAPTGWDNE. In full, the CDR3 is CASSAPTGWDNEQFF. V usage is TRBV6-1 and J usage is TRBJ2-1; 7 bases fit TRBD1. The read stops 3 residues short of the end of the CDR3; the missing end is completed from the germline J gene. The junction had 8 bases not matched to a gene; V was cut back by 4 bases and J by 5 bases. The germline CDR1 and CDR2 sequences are MNHNS and SASEGT. The length of the CDR3 is 15 residues.

This clone registers medium-sized by frequency. The covered CDR3 bases are TGCAGTGCTAGAGTACGGATGGACAGGGAAGCTAACTATGGC. It is translated as CSARVRMDREANYG. The whole CDR3 reads CSARVRMDREANYGYTF. J is TRBJ1-2 and V is TRBV20-1; TRBD1 matches 8 bases. The DNA ends 3 residues before the CDR3 does, and the rest of the CDR3 is filled in from the germline J gene. The junction had 10 bases not matched to a gene; V was cut back by 1 base and J by 0 bases. The CDR3 consists of 17 residues. CDR1 is DFQATT, CDR2 SNEGSKA, per germline (reference sequence).

Turning to this clone: The DNA ends 3 residues before the CDR3 does, and the rest of the CDR3 is filled in from the germline J gene. The rearrangement links TRBV18 to TRBJ1-1; 9 nucleotides agree with TRBD1. J lost 1 base, V lost 2 bases, and 2 bases had no gene match. Germline lookup yields CDR1 KGHSH and CDR2 LQKENI. The CDR3 is 15 amino acids. Partial CDR3 DNA: TGTGCCAGCTCACCAGCGGACAGGGGGAACACTGAA. Translating it yields CASSPADRGNTE. The complete CDR3 protein is CASSPADRGNTEAFF.

By frequency, this clone registers medium-sized. Read coverage stops 3 residues before the CDR3 terminus; the germline J gene supplies the remainder. V usage is TRBV7-2 and J usage is TRBJ1-2, with D unresolved. The CDR3 runs to 15 residues. Per germline, CDR1 SGHTA and CDR2 FQGNSA. V lost 5 bases and J lost 4, with 17 bases in between. The CDR3 protein is CASSPQQAVSYGYTF. The part of the CDR3 DNA that was read is TGTGCCAGCAGCCCCCAGCAGGCCGTAAGCTATGGC.

A word on this clone: The sequence runs out 3 residues before the end of the CDR3; the remainder is reconstructed from the germline J gene. The chain combines TRBV20-1 with TRBJ2-5; 8 nucleotides match TRBD2. V trimming: 3 bases; J trimming: 5 bases; junction bases outside the gene matches: 8. From germline, CDR1 is DFQATT and CDR2 SNEGSKA (reference sequence). This CDR3 has 14 residues. CDR3 region: CSASPGGPGETQYF. The sequenced CDR3 bases are TGCAGTGCTAGTCCGGGGGGGCCGGGGGAGACC.

To note about this clone: The missing CDR3 end, 3 residues past where the read stops, is filled in from the germline J gene. The rearrangement uses TRBV30 and TRBJ1-3, with TRBD1 as a possible D gene (5 bases). V lost 1 base to trimming and J lost 0 bases, with 10 bases between them. The germline gives CDR1 GTSNPN, CDR2 SVGIG (reference sequence). The CDR3 length is 15 residues. The CDR3 DNA, read in part, is TGTGCCTGGAGTGGAGACAGTCACTCTGGAAACACC. Translation gives CAWSGDSHSGNT. The CDR3 as a whole reads CAWSGDSHSGNTIYF. Based on the CDR3 plus reference TRBV30 and TRBJ1-3, the full variable domain is SQTIHQWPATLVQPVGSPLSLECTVEGTSNPNLYWYRQAAGRGLQLLFYSVGIGQISSEVPQNLSASRPQDRQFILSSKKLLLSDSGFYLCAWSGDSHSGNTIYFGEGSWLTVV.

This clone ranks as medium-sized in terms of frequency. The sequenced fragment ends 3 residues before the CDR3 boundary, so the rest is inferred from the germline J gene. The chain is built from TRBV5-1 and TRBJ1-2; weak D call: TRBD1 (5 bases). This CDR3 has 13 residues. Germline loops: CDR1 SGHRS, CDR2 YFSETQ. V dropped 0 bases and J dropped 3 bases, with 6 bases sitting between them. Incomplete CDR3 DNA: TGCGCCAGCAGCTTGGGGGGGGACTATGGC. Its protein is CASSLGGDYG. The CDR3 as a whole reads CASSLGGDYGYTF.

The CDR3 region is CASSFGTGGYEQYF. The part of the CDR3 DNA that was read is TGTGCCAGCAGCTTTGGGACAGGGGGCTACGAG. The rearrangement uses TRBV7-3 and TRBJ2-7; 11 positions agree with TRBD1. The CDR3 end falls 3 residues outside the read, so it is completed with the germline J gene. There are 14 residues in the CDR3. V lost 3 bases to trimming and J lost 3 bases; unmatched junction nucleotides: 1. Per the germline V gene, CDR1 is SGHTA and CDR2 is FQGTGA.

Of note for this clone: The junction differs from germline at one of its ends, possibly a read error. The read ends 3 residues before the CDR3 terminus; that terminus is restored from the germline J gene. J is TRBJ2-5 and V is TRBV7-7, with a weak D call TRBD2 (6 bases). The CDR3 totals 14 residues. Per germline, CDR1 SSHAT and CDR2 FNYEAQ (reference sequence). CDR3 sequence reads: CASSLVGRGETQYF. The CDR3 DNA, read in part, is TGTGCTAGCAGCTTAGTGGGGCGGGGAGAGACC.

A word on this clone: The read is 3 residues too short to cover the CDR3 end, so that end is filled in from the germline J gene. V gene TRBV19 combines with J gene TRBJ2-5, with D perhaps matching TRBD1 (6 bases). Trimming took 1 base from V and 3 from J, leaving 6 bases between them. Germline CDR1 reads LNHDA; CDR2 reads SQIVND (reference sequence). The CDR3 loop spans 13 amino acids. CDR3 DNA, as far as it was read: TGTGCCAGTAGTATAGGGACAGAAGAGACC. This sequence encodes CASSIGTEET. The CDR3 reads in full as CASSIGTEETQYF. Full variable domain (outside the CDR3, taken from reference TRBV19 and TRBJ2-5): DGGITQSPKYLFRKEGQNVTLSCEQNLNHDAMYWYRQDPGQGLRLIYYSQIVNDFQKGDIAEGYSVSREKKESFPLTVTSAQKNPTAFYLCASSIGTEETQYFGPGTRLLVL.

This clone is deemed medium-sized by its frequency. The missing CDR3 end, 3 residues past where the read stops, is filled in from the germline J gene. The chain combines TRBV29-1 with TRBJ2-1; 8 positions agree with TRBD2. Germline V gene sequence: CDR1 SQVTM, CDR2 ANQGSEA. There are 12 residues in the CDR3. Trimming took 7 bases from V and 4 from J; bases not matched to a gene: 3. The sequenced CDR3 bases are TGCAGCGGCCGGGGGGGTTACAATGAG. Amino acids: CSGRGGYNE. The whole CDR3 is CSGRGGYNEQFF.

Turning to this clone: The read gets to within 3 residues of the CDR3 end, and the germline J gene fills in the rest. The chain uses TRBV7-3 and TRBJ2-3, with 7 bases lining up with TRBD1. This CDR3 contains 14 residues. Germline CDR1 is SGHTA and CDR2 is FQGTGA. J lost 5 bases, V lost 2 bases, and 4 bases had no gene match. CDR3 loop: CASSLLGGLDTQYF. CDR3 DNA (partial): TGTGCCAGCAGCTTACTAGGGGGCCTAGATACG. Full variable domain (outside the CDR3, taken from reference TRBV7-3 and TRBJ2-3): GAGVSQTPSNKVTEKGKYVELRCDPISGHTALYWYRQSLGQGPEFLIYFQGTGAADDSGLPNDRFFAVRPEGSVSTLKIQRTERGDSAVYLCASSLLGGLDTQYFGPGTRLTVL.

Its frequency marks this clone as medium-sized (0.01 to 0.1%). The observed sequence ends 3 residues before the CDR3 terminus, with the missing tail filled in from the germline J gene. The genes are TRBV7-9 and TRBJ1-1; D not certain. Germline V CDR1 and CDR2: SEHNR, FQNEAQ (reference sequence). With 6 bases removed from V and 5 bases from J, the gap between germline ends came to 13 bases. The CDR3 consists of 13 residues. The CDR3 reads CASRDSSVTEAFF. The sequenced CDR3 bases are TGTGCCAGCAGAGATAGTAGTGTGACTGAA.

About this clone: The read ends 3 residues shy of where the CDR3 ends; the end is completed using the germline J gene. This chain uses TRBV19 with TRBJ2-2, with a tentative D call TRBD1 (6 bases). The V gene lost 7 bases and the J gene lost 0 bases, with 9 bases spanning the gap. The CDR3 has 14 amino acids. Germline loops: CDR1 LNHDA, CDR2 SQIVND (reference sequence). CDR3 DNA, as far as it was read: TGTGCCAGTAACAGACAGGCGAACACCGGGGAG. Residues: CASNRQANTGE. The whole CDR3 protein reads CASNRQANTGELFF.

Turning to this clone: The DNA ends 3 residues before the CDR3 does, and the rest of the CDR3 is filled in from the germline J gene. The chain couples TRBV7-9 to TRBJ2-3, with 7 bases that match TRBD2. The V and J ends lost 4 bases and 6 bases, in that order; junction bases with no gene match: 10. Germline assignment: CDR1 SEHNR and CDR2 FQNEAQ (reference sequence). The CDR3 consists of 15 residues. CDR3 sequence reads: CASSSPSGVADTQYF. The part of the CDR3 DNA that was read is TGTGCCAGCAGCTCACCCAGCGGGGTAGCCGATACG.

This clone is called medium-sized (0.01 to 0.1%) based on its frequency. The CDR3 goes on 3 residues after the read ends, and that part is filled in from the germline J gene. The V call is TRBV29-1, the J call TRBJ2-2; 10 bases align to TRBD1. The V gene end was trimmed by 7 bases and the J gene end by 5 bases; junction bases not matched to a gene: 7. Germline V lookup: CDR1 SQVTM, CDR2 ANQGSEA. The CDR3 is 14 amino acids. CDR3 DNA, as far as it was read: TGCAGCGCGAGGGACAGGGGTCGAACCGGGGAG. This encodes CSARDRGRTGE. The full CDR3 protein reads CSARDRGRTGELFF.

Concerning this clone itself: The read is 3 residues too short to cover the CDR3 end, so that end is filled in from the germline J gene. The chain has TRBV6-2 or TRBV6-3 and TRBJ1-4, with 8 bases lining up with TRBD1. Germline CDR1 reads MNHEY; CDR2 reads SVGEGT. The CDR3 covers 15 residues. The V segment lost 4 bases and the J segment 8 bases; nucleotides outside the gene matches: 9. CDR3 sequence: CASSSDRGAREKLFF. CDR3 DNA, as far as it was read: TGTGCCAGCAGTTCCGACAGGGGCGCACGAGAAAAA.

As concerns this clone: The read falls 3 residues short of the CDR3 end, and the missing part is taken from the germline J gene. The V call is TRBV19, the J call TRBJ2-6, with D hard to call. Germline CDR1 reads LNHDA; CDR2 reads SQIVND (reference sequence). With 4 bases removed from V and 1 base from J, the gap between germline ends came to 8 bases. CDR3 size: 15 residues. The part of the CDR3 DNA that was read is TGTGCCAGTAGTACCGCCGGGTCTGGGGCCAACGTC. It yields the protein CASSTAGSGANV. The complete CDR3 reads CASSTAGSGANVLTF.

Concerning this clone: The sequence runs out 3 residues before the end of the CDR3; the remainder is reconstructed from the germline J gene. This rearrangement joins TRBV19 to TRBJ2-6, with D possibly TRBD1 on 5 matching bases. Germline loops: CDR1 LNHDA, CDR2 SQIVND (reference sequence). This CDR3 contains 16 residues. Trimming shortened V by 2 bases and J by 2 bases, and 10 bases separated the two germline ends. The CDR3 DNA, read in part, is TGTGCCAGTAGTATACAGGGTATCACTGGGGCCAACGTC. It is translated as CASSIQGITGANV. The CDR3 reads in full as CASSIQGITGANVLTF.

This clone shows up as medium-sized by frequency. The part of the CDR3 DNA that was read is TGCGCCAGCAGCTTTACAGGAATGAACACTGAA. This translates into CASSFTGMNTE. The entire CDR3 sequence reads CASSFTGMNTEAFF. The V and J genes are TRBV5-1 and TRBJ1-1; D may be TRBD1 (5 bases). The CDR3 end lies 3 residues beyond the end of the read and is filled in from the germline J gene. This CDR3 comprises 14 residues. The V gene's germline CDR1 is SGHRS and CDR2 YFSETQ. V lost 2 bases and J 0 bases, leaving 8 bases between the germline ends.

For this clone: The sequenced fragment ends 3 residues before the CDR3 boundary, so the rest is inferred from the germline J gene. This sequence joins TRBV2 and TRBJ2-7, with D possibly matching TRBD1 (6 bases). Germline V gives CDR1 SNHLY, CDR2 FYNNEI. The CDR3 has 14 amino acids. V was cut by 4 bases and J by 4 bases, with 14 bases left in between. The CDR3 reads CASSVPGTKYEQYF. Partial CDR3 DNA: TGTGCCAGCAGTGTCCCCGGGACAAAGTACGAG.